The subject of this entry is one T cell receptor (beta chain). The sample belongs to a study of blood T cell repertoires in COVID-19. CDR3 size: 15 residues. Libraries were prepared by immunoSEQ multiplex PCR; TCRdb keeps only in-frame clonotypes and omits some of them. The sample lists about 240,000 clones; 82% were seen once. Sequencing used peripheral blood. The chain combines TRBV21-1 with TRBJ1-3; TRBD1, the D gene given by the table, was not confirmed from the DNA. TRBV21-1 is deemed a pseudogene. This receptor was identified in a woman in her sixties with active or convalescent COVID-19. CDR3 residues: CASRSGQPSGNTIYF. The DNA of the CDR3 is TGTGCCAGCAGGTCAGGGCAGCCCTCTGGAAACACCATATATTTT.